This T cell receptor beta chain comes out of a study of T cell clonotyping in hematopoietic cell transplantation (dated by TCRdb to the early 2020s). Study-wide context: A total of about 140 blood samples were gathered in the study from roughly 40 consecutive transplant recipients along with their related donors. Recruitment of patients was conducted between late 2015 and 2017, and follow-up was continued until September 2020 or death. Study-wide findings and limitations: Donor and pretransplant recipient Inverse Simpson Index values predicted broader posttransplant TCR repertoire diversity. The sample size was limited, and CD4 and CD8 repertoire contributions could not be separated because cells were not sorted. Only a small fraction of recipient repertoires overlapped donor repertoires, with over 97% appearing de novo at the given depth. A decrease in recipient TCR diversity was observed after transplant, and a progressive increase in pathologically expanded clonotypes was seen from day 30 to day 180.

For TCR beta sequencing, blood samples came from the related transplant donors. Nuclei Lysis Solution was used to extract genomic DNA from fresh or cryopreserved unfractionated peripheral blood mononuclear cells. As concerns this clone: Its cognate antigen has yet to be identified. One base away there is no much larger clone; base qualities are not given.

TCR beta CDR3 regions were amplified from genomic DNA with the immunoSEQ assay, a bias-controlled multiplex PCR using V- and J-specific primers. In a second PCR step, a proprietary barcode and Illumina adapter sequences were attached to the CDR3 amplicons. An Illumina MiSeq instrument was used to sequence the CDR3 libraries. The published analysis was carried out like this. Export and quality control were performed with immunoSEQ Analyzer 3.0, and downstream analyses were performed with R Bioconductor and Immunarch. Repertoire metrics were calculated using only productive rearrangements within the normalized downsampled data set. In the normalized cohort, a clonotype counted as pathologically expanded if the clonotype was larger than 5 templates. Repertoire diversity was measured with the Inverse Simpson Index. CMV-specificity analyses were carried out on the non-normalized data set to capture all clonotypes. Drawn from immuneACCESS, this table holds only the in-frame rearrangements with V and J called that TCRdb kept. Clones are partly lost; checked studies trace under half to an unresolved V gene and leave the rest unexplained. For V, J and clone size, that table is used; D and trimming come from the DNA. Recorded for this sample are fewer than 80,000 clones; roughly 94% of them occurred a single time. 1.6% of the sample goes to the ten largest clones.

Measured from the cysteine to the phenylalanine, the CDR3 is 13 residues long. Solely the CDR3 DNA is kept, with 39 bases framed from the first base. V drops 6 bases and J drops 4 bases, leaving 13 bases in between. The germline V gene yields SQVTM for CDR1 and ANQGSEA for CDR2. The receptor was derived from a middle-aged man in good health. Some clones in this sample may be carry-over from other donors' samples. Sequencing was performed on peripheral blood mononuclear cells. This sequence uses TRBV29-1 and TRBJ2-1; possibly the D gene is TRBD2, per 6 matching bases. The CDR3 protein is CSVEGLSYNEQFF. Read as DNA, the sequence is TGCAGCGTCGAGGGACTCTCTTACAATGAGCAGTTCTTC.